This T cell receptor (beta chain) was profiled in a study of T cells in narcolepsy (dated by TCRdb to about 2018). The study in broad terms: Healthy control donors were enrolled in the study alongside patients who had narcolepsy type 1 or type 2 (NT1, NT2). The study sought autoreactive T cells targeting hypocretin neuron self-antigens (hypocretin, TRIB2) in narcolepsy patients, using TCR Vbeta sequencing to track clonotypes in blood and CSF.

The CDR3 covers 13 residues, taking in both the cysteine and the phenylalanine. Solely the CDR3 DNA is kept, with 39 bases framed from the first base. Cut back by 8 bases and 3 bases, the V and J ends lie 12 bases apart. The germline V gene encodes CDR1 SNHLY and CDR2 FYNNEI. For TCR Vbeta sequencing, memory CD4+ T cells were sorted ex vivo from the peripheral blood of both healthy controls and narcolepsy patients. Library preparation was by the immunoSEQ multiplex PCR assay. As stored in TCRdb, this immuneACCESS dataset retains in-frame rearrangements with V and J assigned. A fraction of the clones does not appear; measured against another copy, unresolved V genes explain less than half of the discrepancy, and the remainder lacks a known reason. This sample has around 34,000 clones in its table, and under 85% of those were observed once. 3% to 4% of the sample is held by the ten biggest clonotypes.

As concerns this clone: This receptor's antigen is unknown. Qualities for individual bases were not recorded, and no much larger clone is one base off.

Results and caveats for the whole study, not just this receptor: Numbers of sequenced blood memory CD4+ clonotypes were comparable, with averages of approximately 39,000 in patients and 33,354 in controls. Autoreactive clonotypes were reported to be detected serially in the blood of the same patients and of different patients, but not in the blood of healthy controls. Plots comparing CSF and blood CD4+ T cell clonotypes from the same patient highlighted HCRT-specific and TRIB2-specific autoreactive clonotypes. Certain blood memory CD4+ repertoires from patients and controls had no sequences that matched autoreactive T cell clones.

Sequenced sample: memory (CD45RA-) CD4+ T cells from blood. This specimen's cell subset or site label, per the study, means: memory T cells sorted ex vivo from peripheral blood. The chain was built from TRBV2 and TRBJ2-3; the D gene is perhaps TRBD1, from 6 matching bases. The TCR comes from a human donor in good health. The DNA sequence follows: TGTGCCAGCGGGGGCAGGGCAACAGATACGCAGTATTTT. Translation gives CASGGRATDTQYF.